One and the same sample provided the 3 T cell receptor beta chains below, sequenced in a study of OX40 agonist ivuxolimab in advanced cancers. Clones were read by immunoSEQ multiplex PCR, and TCRdb kept only the in-frame ones, dropping some. The table has 9,500 to 15,000 clones, under 85% seen once. Sequencing used CD4+ or CD8+ T cells sorted from blood, obtained in a trial of the OX40 agonist ivuxolimab. These receptors were obtained from an adult with an advanced solid tumor such as melanoma, head and neck, liver or kidney cancer.

V gene TRBV9 combines with J gene TRBJ2-1, with TRBD2 identical over 8 bases. Germline CDR1 and CDR2: SGDLS and YYNGEE. This CDR3 has 15 residues. The V segment lost 3 bases and the J segment 8 bases; nucleotides outside the gene matches: 10. The CDR3 sequence: CASSATGTSIYEQFF. In DNA form, the CDR3 reads TGTGCCAGCAGCGCAACCGGGACTAGTATTTATGAGCAGTTCTTC.

Here the CDR3 reads CATSSPSGGPYEQYF. The CDR3 DNA is TGTGCCACCAGCAGTCCCTCGGGGGGGCCGTACGAGCAGTACTTC. The V gene is TRBV15, the J gene TRBJ2-7; 8 bases align to TRBD2. The CDR3 is made up of 15 amino acids. The V and J ends lost 3 bases and 4 bases, in that order; junction bases with no gene match: 8. Germline CDR1 is LNHNV and CDR2 is YYDKDF (reference sequence).

The chain combines TRBV10-3 with TRBJ2-7; 7 nucleotides align to TRBD1. CDR1 and CDR2 (germline): ENHRY, SYGVKD. This CDR3 spans 14 amino acids. Trimming took 3 bases from V and 1 from J; bases not matched to a gene: 3. The CDR3 coding sequence is TGTGCCATCAGTGATACAGGGGTTTCCTACGAGCAGTACTTC. Protein sequence: CAISDTGVSYEQYF.